This T cell receptor (beta chain) was captured by sequencing in a study of CD8+CD57+ T cells in acquired aplastic anemia. In the study overall: When averaged, DNA from sorted CD4+ and CD8+ cells came to 3.2 ug.

General study points: Patient and control CD8+ Simpson's diversity was not significantly different. Overlapping CD8+ CDR3 repertoires of patients and controls contained approximately 28 shared sequences.

Sequencing was done on patients that had shown CD8+CD57+ cell expansion by flow cytometry. Severe acquired aplastic anemia was present in all patients. As to this clonotype: Its specificity is unknown.

Investigators profiled TCR beta VDJ and CDR3 from genomic DNA template. TCRdb independently ran MiXCR on the reads; one entry per CDR3 protein. Here the sample spans a few hundred thousand distinct CDR3 sequences, less than 60% being singletons. CDR1 and CDR2 (germline): MGHDK, SYGVNS. Losses at the gene ends were 6 bases for V and 0 bases for J; bases not matched to a gene: 6. The CDR3 length is 17 residues. The chain carries TRBV25-1 and TRBJ2-6; TRBD1 matches at 9 bases. This sequence was found in a human donor with aplastic anemia. Material: sorted CD4+, CD8+, or CD8+CD57+ T cells (not recorded which) from PBMCs. In DNA, the CDR3 is TGTGCCAGCAGCAGGGACAGGGAACCCTCTGGGGCCAACGTCCTGACTTTC. Its translation is CASSRDREPSGANVLTF.